This T cell receptor (beta chain) was retrieved from a study of CD8+ T cells in alopecia areata. A remark on this clone: Its antigen is still unknown.

Trimming took off 0 bases at V and 2 bases at J, with 3 bases between the two ends. The CDR3 has 13 residues. Germline V lookup: CDR1 SGDLS, CDR2 YYNGEE. Study results and caveats: There were also resident alphabeta T cells of normal skin sequenced in scalp samples. The study found TCR sharing across patients less clear than in mice, possibly for HLA reasons. Affected lesional scalp, above all in alopecia totalis/universalis, was more clonal than normal scalp.

PBMCs served as the source from which CD4+ and CD8+ T cells were sorted. Investigators isolated RNA and reverse transcribed it into cDNA to act as the sequencing template. Clones were read by immunoSEQ multiplex PCR, and TCRdb kept only the in-frame ones, dropping some. Of roughly 150,000 clones in the sample, 55% to 65% were seen once. Sequenced material: CD4+ T cells sorted from blood. This TCR derives from a human donor in good health. J is TRBJ1-3 and V is TRBV9; D uncertain. The CDR3 sequence is CASSVGTGNTIYF. The CDR3, as DNA: TGTGCCAGCAGCGTAGGTACTGGAAACACCATATATTTT.